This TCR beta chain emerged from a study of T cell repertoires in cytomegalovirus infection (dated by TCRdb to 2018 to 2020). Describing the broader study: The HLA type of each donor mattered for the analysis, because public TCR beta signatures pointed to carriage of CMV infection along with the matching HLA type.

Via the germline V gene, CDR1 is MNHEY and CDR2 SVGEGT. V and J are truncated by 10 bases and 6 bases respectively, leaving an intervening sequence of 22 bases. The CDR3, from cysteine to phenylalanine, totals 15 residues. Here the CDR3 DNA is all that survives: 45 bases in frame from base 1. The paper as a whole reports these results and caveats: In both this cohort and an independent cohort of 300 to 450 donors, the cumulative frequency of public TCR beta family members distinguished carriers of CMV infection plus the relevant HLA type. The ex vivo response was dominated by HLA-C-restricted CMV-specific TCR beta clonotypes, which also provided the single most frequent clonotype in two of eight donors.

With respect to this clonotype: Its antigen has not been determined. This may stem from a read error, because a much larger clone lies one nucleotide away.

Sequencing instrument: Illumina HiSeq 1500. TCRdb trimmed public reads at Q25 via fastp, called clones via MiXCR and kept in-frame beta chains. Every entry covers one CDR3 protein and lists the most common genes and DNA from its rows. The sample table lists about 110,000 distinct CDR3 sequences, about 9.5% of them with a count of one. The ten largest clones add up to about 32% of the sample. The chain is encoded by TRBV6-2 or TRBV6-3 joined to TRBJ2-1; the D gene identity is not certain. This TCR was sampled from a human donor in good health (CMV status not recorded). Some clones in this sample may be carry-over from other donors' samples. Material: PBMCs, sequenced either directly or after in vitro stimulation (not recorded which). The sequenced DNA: TGTGCCATCCACCCTGGGCTGATAAACCCCAATGAGCAGTTCTTC. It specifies CAIHPGLINPNEQFF.